The 8 T cell receptor beta chains below were found in one sample sequenced in a study of tumor-infiltrating lymphocytes in primary liver carcinoma (dated by TCRdb to about 2017). TRIzol reagent was used to extract blood RNA from unsorted whole blood, while the DNeasy Blood & Tissue kit provided the germline DNA. Sequencing used an Illumina HiSeq 2500. Using a constant-region primer and ProtoScript II reverse transcriptase, TCRbeta-specific cDNA was reverse-transcribed from approximately 0.5 ug total RNA. TCRbeta libraries were built with three nested multiplex PCR rounds, a slightly modified ARM-PCR procedure. Each of the first two PCR rounds ran for approximately 11 cycles and used multiplex TRBV1-TRBV30 forward primers together with a Cbeta reverse primer. The raw public reads went through TCRdb reprocessing: fastp at Q25, MiXCR clone calling, in-frame beta chains kept. Entries that share a CDR3 protein sequence are merged under the most common genes and DNA. The sample table shows some 320,000 distinct CDR3 sequences, and about 60% are seen once. The top ten constitute roughly 8.6% of the sample.

The sequencing sample was made of peripheral blood. The receptors originated from a man aged 35 to 55 with primary liver carcinoma and hepatitis B virus infection.

Only a few counts were recorded for this clonotype. This chain uses TRBV10-3 with TRBJ2-5; D ambiguous. This CDR3 is 16 amino acids long. CDR1 ENHRY and CDR2 SYGVKD come from the germline V gene. V was cut by 3 bases and J by 3 bases, with 17 bases left in between. CDR3 sequence reads: CAISEFISGRKETQYF. The CDR3 DNA sequence: TGTGCCATCAGTGAATTCATTTCGGGCAGGAAAGAGACCCAGTACTTC.

Notes on this clonotype: A read error may produce the germline difference seen at one junction end. The V gene is TRBV4-3, the J gene TRBJ1-4; possible D gene TRBD1, 5 bases. Germline CDR1 and CDR2: LGHNA and YSLEER. This CDR3 contains 15 residues. CDR3 sequence: CASSQAGTRSEKLFF. CDR3 DNA: TGTGCCAGCAGCCAAGCGGGGACGCGGAGTGAAAAACTGTTTTTT.

This clonotype has more than one count but fewer than ten. The genes are TRBV5-1 and TRBJ1-2, with D uncertain. The CDR3 consists of 15 residues. Germline CDR1 is SGHRS and CDR2 is YFSETQ. V gave up 0 bases and J gave up 3 bases, with 12 bases separating them. The CDR3: CASSLAGFGDYGYTF. In nucleotides, the CDR3 is TGCGCCAGCAGCTTGGCTGGGTTTGGTGACTATGGCTACACCTTC.

The V and J genes are TRBV5-6 and TRBJ2-2; D is unclear. The CDR3 runs 14 residues. CDR1 SGHDT and CDR2 YYEEEE come from the germline V gene. V was cut by 3 bases and J by 3 bases, with 9 bases left in between. Here the CDR3 DNA reads TGTGCCAGCAGCTCAGGTTGTGACACCGGGGAGCTGTTTTTT. Translating gives CASSSGCDTGELFF.

This clonotype was seen repeatedly, ten times or more. The rearrangement uses TRBV12-3 or TRBV12-4 and TRBJ2-5; D is ambiguous. The CDR3 length is 14 residues. V was cut by 7 bases and J by 2 bases, with 14 bases left in between. The CDR3 DNA reads as TGTGCCAGCACCCTACGTGGGGTGCAAGAGACCCAGTACTTC. This gives the protein CASTLRGVQETQYF.

This clonotype was seen many times. The gene calls are TRBV6-1 and TRBJ2-7; tentatively, D is TRBD1 or TRBD2 (5 bases each). V was pared by 8 bases and J by 2 bases, with 16 bases between. CDR1 is MNHNS, CDR2 SASEGT, per germline. This CDR3 comprises 14 residues. CDR3 bases: TGTGCCAGCGATGACCGGGACCTAACCTACGAGCAGTACTTC. Translated: CASDDRDLTYEQYF.

The chain combines TRBV6-1 with TRBJ2-7, with D possibly TRBD1 on 6 matching bases. V lost 5 bases to trimming and J lost 0 bases, with 11 bases between them. The V gene's germline CDR1 is MNHNS and CDR2 SASEGT. The CDR3 extends over 14 amino acids. The CDR3 loop reads CASSKQGFSYEQYF. The CDR3 coding sequence is TGTGCCAGCAGTAAACAGGGCTTCTCCTACGAGCAGTACTTC.

The chain recombines TRBV30 with TRBJ1-1, with D hard to call. The germline V gene has CDR1 GTSNPN and CDR2 SVGIG (reference sequence). V lost 2 bases to trimming and J lost 8 bases, with 15 bases between them. The CDR3 has 13 residues. The CDR3 is CAWSRLGATEAFF. The DNA for the CDR3 is TGTGCCTGGAGTCGCCTAGGTGCAACGGAAGCTTTCTTT.